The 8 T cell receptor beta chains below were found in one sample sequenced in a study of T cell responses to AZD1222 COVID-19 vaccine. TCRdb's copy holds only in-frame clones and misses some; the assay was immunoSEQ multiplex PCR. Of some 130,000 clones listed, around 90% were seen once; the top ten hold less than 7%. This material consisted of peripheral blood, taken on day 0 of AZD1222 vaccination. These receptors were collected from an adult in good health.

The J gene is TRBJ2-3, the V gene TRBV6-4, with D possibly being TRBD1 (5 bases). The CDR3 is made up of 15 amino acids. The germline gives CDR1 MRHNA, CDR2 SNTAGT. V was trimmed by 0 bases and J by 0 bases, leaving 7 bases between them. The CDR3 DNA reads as TGTGCCAGCAGTGACTCGGCAGGGAGCACAGATACGCAGTATTTT. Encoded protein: CASSDSAGSTDTQYF.

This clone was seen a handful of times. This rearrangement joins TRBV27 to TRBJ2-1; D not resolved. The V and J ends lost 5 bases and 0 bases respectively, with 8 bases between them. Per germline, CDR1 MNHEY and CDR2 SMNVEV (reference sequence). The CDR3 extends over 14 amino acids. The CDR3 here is CASSPRSSYNEQFF. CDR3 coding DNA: TGTGCCAGCAGTCCTCGTAGCTCCTACAATGAGCAGTTCTTC.

The CDR3 protein is CASRGVNTIYF. The CDR3 DNA reads TGTGCCAGCCGGGGGGTAAACACCATATATTTT. The rearrangement links TRBV12-3 or TRBV12-4 to TRBJ1-3; possibly TRBD1 for D (5 bases). The CDR3 is made up of 11 amino acids. V lost 8 bases and J 6 bases, leaving 8 bases between the germline ends.

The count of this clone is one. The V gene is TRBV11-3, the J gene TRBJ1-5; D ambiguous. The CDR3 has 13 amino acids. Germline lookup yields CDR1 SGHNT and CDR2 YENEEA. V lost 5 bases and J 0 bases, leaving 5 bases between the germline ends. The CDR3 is CASSRSSNQPQHF. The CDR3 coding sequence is TGTGCCAGCAGCCGGAGTAGCAATCAGCCCCAGCATTTT.

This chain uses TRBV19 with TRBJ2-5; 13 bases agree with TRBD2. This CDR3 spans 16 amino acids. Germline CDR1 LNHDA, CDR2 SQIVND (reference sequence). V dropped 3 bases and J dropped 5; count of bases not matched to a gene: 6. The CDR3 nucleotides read TGTGCCAGTAGTATGATCAGGACTAGCGGGAGTGAGACCCAGTACTTC. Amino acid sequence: CASSMIRTSGSETQYF.

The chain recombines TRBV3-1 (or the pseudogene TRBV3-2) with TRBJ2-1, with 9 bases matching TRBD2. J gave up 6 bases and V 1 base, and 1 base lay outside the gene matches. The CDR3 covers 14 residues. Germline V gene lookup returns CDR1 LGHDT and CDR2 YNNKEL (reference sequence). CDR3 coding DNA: TGTGCCAGCAGCCAAGGGACTAGCGCCAATGAGCAGTTCTTC. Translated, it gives CASSQGTSANEQFF.

The CDR3 region has the DNA TGTGCCAGTAGTACCGGAGCAAGCGGTTCCTACGAGCAGTACTTC. Residues: CASSTGASGSYEQYF. The chain carries TRBV19 and TRBJ2-7; a possible D gene is TRBD2 (5 bases). The CDR3 has 15 residues. With 4 bases removed from V and 1 base from J, the gap between germline ends came to 14 bases. The germline gives CDR1 LNHDA, CDR2 SQIVND (reference sequence).

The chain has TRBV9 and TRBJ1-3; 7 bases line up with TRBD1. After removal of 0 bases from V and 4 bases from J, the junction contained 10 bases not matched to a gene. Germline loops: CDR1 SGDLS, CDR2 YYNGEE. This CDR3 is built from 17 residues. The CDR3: CASSVEGRGVLGNTIYF. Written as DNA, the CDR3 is TGTGCCAGCAGCGTAGAGGGCAGGGGGGTGCTCGGAAACACCATATATTTT.